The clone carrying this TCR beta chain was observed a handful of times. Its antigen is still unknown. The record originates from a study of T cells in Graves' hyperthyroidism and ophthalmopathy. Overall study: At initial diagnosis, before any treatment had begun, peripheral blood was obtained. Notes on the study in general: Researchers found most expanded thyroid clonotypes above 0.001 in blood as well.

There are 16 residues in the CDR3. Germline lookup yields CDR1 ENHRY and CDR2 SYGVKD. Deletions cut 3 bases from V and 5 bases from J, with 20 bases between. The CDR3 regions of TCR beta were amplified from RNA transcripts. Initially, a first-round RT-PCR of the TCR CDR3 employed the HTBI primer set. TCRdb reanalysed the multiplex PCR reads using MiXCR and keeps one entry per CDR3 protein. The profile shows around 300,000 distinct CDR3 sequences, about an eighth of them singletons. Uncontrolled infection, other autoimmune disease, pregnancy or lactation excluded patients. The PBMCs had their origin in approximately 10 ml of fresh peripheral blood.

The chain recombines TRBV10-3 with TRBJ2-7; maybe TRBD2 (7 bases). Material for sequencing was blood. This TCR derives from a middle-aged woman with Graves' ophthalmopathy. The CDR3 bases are TGTGCCATCAGTGACCGGGGGGCCTCCCCTGGGAACGAGCAGTACTTC. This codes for CAISDRGASPGNEQYF.